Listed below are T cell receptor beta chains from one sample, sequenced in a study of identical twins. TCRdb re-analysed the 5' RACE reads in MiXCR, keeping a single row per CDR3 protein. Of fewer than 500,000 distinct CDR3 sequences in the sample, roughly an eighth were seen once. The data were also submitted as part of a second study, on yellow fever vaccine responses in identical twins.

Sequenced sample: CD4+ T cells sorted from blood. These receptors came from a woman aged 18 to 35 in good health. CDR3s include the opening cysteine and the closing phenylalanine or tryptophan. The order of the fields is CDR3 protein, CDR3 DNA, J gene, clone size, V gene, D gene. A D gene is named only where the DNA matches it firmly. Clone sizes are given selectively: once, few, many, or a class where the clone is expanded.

CASSLRQGNEQFF TGTGCCAGCAGCCTTCGACAGGGGAATGAGCAGTTCTTC TRBJ2-1 few TRBV12-3/TRBV12-4 TRBD1
CSARDAAGAYNEQFF TGCAGTGCTAGAGATGCAGCGGGAGCCTACAATGAGCAGTTCTTC TRBJ2-1 many TRBV20-1 TRBD2
CASSYNSQGYNEQFF TGTGCCAGCAGCTATAACTCCCAAGGGTACAATGAGCAGTTCTTC TRBJ2-1 few TRBV7-2 .
CAARERWTGELFF TGTGCCGCCCGGGAGCGGTGGACCGGGGAGCTGTTTTTT TRBJ2-2 few TRBV11-2 .
CSACLDARQETQYF TGCAGTGCATGTTTGGATGCGCGCCAAGAGACCCAGTACTTC TRBJ2-5 few TRBV20-1 .
CAISEAGGEQYF TGTGCCATCAGTGAGGCAGGGGGCGAGCAGTACTTC TRBJ2-7 . TRBV10-3 TRBD1
CASSYSISDRVGEQYF TGTGCCAGCAGTTACTCGATCTCCGACAGGGTTGGCGAGCAGTACTTC TRBJ2-7 few TRBV6-5 TRBD1
CAWSVDSYNEQFF TGTGCCTGGAGTGTAGACAGTTACAATGAGCAGTTCTTC TRBJ2-1 . TRBV30 .
CASSVQPSNEQYF TGTGCCAGCAGTGTACAACCGTCTAACGAGCAGTACTTC TRBJ2-7 few TRBV12-3/TRBV12-4 .
CASTLPGSGSKNIQYF TGTGCCAGCACTCTGCCCGGTAGCGGGAGCAAAAACATTCAGTACTTC TRBJ2-4 . TRBV28 TRBD2
CASSPSGRDTDTQYF TGTGCCAGCAGCCCCAGCGGGAGAGACACAGATACGCAGTATTTT TRBJ2-3 few TRBV12-3/TRBV12-4 TRBD2
CASSPPSGRETQYF TGTGCCAGCAGCCCGCCAAGCGGTCGAGAGACCCAGTACTTC TRBJ2-5 . TRBV11-2 .
CASRVSGRGGLYEQYF TGTGCCAGCCGGGTTAGCGGGAGGGGTGGGCTCTACGAGCAGTACTTC TRBJ2-7 . TRBV6-1 TRBD2
CASSYSSKKTQYF TGTGCCAGCAGTTACTCGAGTAAAAAGACCCAGTACTTC TRBJ2-5 few TRBV6-2/TRBV6-3 .
CASSYWQWNEQFF TGTGCCAGCAGTTACTGGCAGTGGAATGAGCAGTTCTTC TRBJ2-1 . TRBV6-6 .
CASSVIVGRHPDTQYF TGTGCCAGCAGTGTTATAGTGGGACGACACCCAGATACGCAGTATTTT TRBJ2-3 . TRBV12-3/TRBV12-4 .
CASSYFRGSDEQFF TGTGCCAGCAGTTACTTCCGAGGTTCGGATGAGCAGTTCTTC TRBJ2-1 . TRBV6-2/TRBV6-3 .
CARLSKESGGRPQYF TGTGCCAGACTTAGCAAGGAAAGCGGCGGGAGGCCGCAGTACTTC TRBJ2-7 . TRBV25-1 TRBD2
CSVDMDGNTGELFF TGCAGCGTTGATATGGACGGAAACACCGGGGAGCTGTTTTTT TRBJ2-2 . TRBV29-1 .
CASSSGLAGGHASTDTQYF TGCGCCAGCAGCTCGGGACTAGCGGGGGGTCACGCTAGCACAGATACGCAGTATTTT TRBJ2-3 . TRBV5-1 TRBD2
CAVTRDLGSGNTIYF TGTGCCGTCACCCGGGACTTAGGCTCTGGAAACACCATATATTTT TRBJ1-3 many TRBV10-3 .
CASSLGTSGRASLGEQFF TGTGCCAGCAGCTTGGGGACTAGCGGGAGGGCCAGTCTGGGTGAGCAGTTCTTC TRBJ2-1 few TRBV11-2 TRBD2
CASSTSGGNSPLHF TGCGCCAGCAGCACGTCAGGGGGTAATTCACCCCTCCACTTT TRBJ1-6 . TRBV5-1 TRBD1
CSVLTGTRYNEQFF TGCAGCGTTCTGACCGGGACTCGCTACAATGAGCAGTTCTTC TRBJ2-1 few TRBV29-1 .
CASSIDWGSLTQYF TGTGCCAGTAGTATCGATTGGGGGTCCCTCACGCAGTATTTT TRBJ2-3 . TRBV19 .
CASRPSGAPYNEQFF TGTGCCAGCAGACCTAGCGGGGCCCCCTACAATGAGCAGTTCTTC TRBJ2-1 few TRBV7-9 TRBD2
CASSIKGAYNEQFF TGTGCCAGTAGTATCAAGGGTGCCTACAATGAGCAGTTCTTC TRBJ2-1 few TRBV19 .
CASSLVQGAEYEQYF TGCGCCAGCAGCTTGGTGCAGGGGGCTGAGTACGAGCAGTACTTC TRBJ2-7 few TRBV5-1 TRBD1
CASTPGQSYNEQFF TGTGCCAGCACCCCGGGCCAGAGCTACAATGAGCAGTTCTTC TRBJ2-1 . TRBV12-3/TRBV12-4 .
CASSVGTAKDTQYF TGTGCCAGCAGCGTGGGGACAGCTAAAGATACGCAGTATTTT TRBJ2-3 . TRBV9 TRBD1
CASRRDPQGRELFF TGTGCCAGCAGGCGGGATCCCCAGGGCCGGGAGCTGTTTTTT TRBJ2-2 . TRBV6-1 .
CACRPRGAASYEQYF TGTGCCTGCAGGCCCCGGGGGGCGGCCTCCTACGAGCAGTACTTC TRBJ2-7 few TRBV12-3/TRBV12-4 .
CASSEALPVQPQHF TGTGCCAGCAGTGAAGCGCTTCCTGTCCAGCCCCAGCATTTT TRBJ1-5 many TRBV6-1 .
CASSFDRGFYEQYF TGTGCCAGCAGCTTCGACAGGGGATTTTACGAGCAGTACTTC TRBJ2-7 . TRBV5-4 TRBD1
CASSQGGRTSGTDTQYF TGTGCCAGCAGCCAAGGCGGGCGGACTAGCGGCACAGATACGCAGTATTTT TRBJ2-3 few TRBV3-1 TRBD2
CASSPPDRPGEQYF TGTGCCAGCAGCCCCCCGGACAGACCGGGGGAGCAGTACTTC TRBJ2-7 few TRBV28 .
CASSQSSGRVETQYF TGTGCCAGCAGCCAATCAAGCGGGAGAGTGGAGACCCAGTACTTC TRBJ2-5 . TRBV3-1 TRBD2
CATTQTGLETQYF TGTGCCACAACCCAGACAGGGTTGGAGACCCAGTACTTC TRBJ2-5 . TRBV10-3 TRBD1
CAIRKDGLRELFF TGTGCCATCAGGAAGGATGGGTTAAGGGAGCTGTTTTTT TRBJ2-2 . TRBV10-3 .
CASSPRLAGWSSYNEQFF TGTGCCAGCAGTCCACGACTAGCGGGGTGGAGCTCCTACAATGAGCAGTTCTTC TRBJ2-1 . TRBV6-1 TRBD2
CATSDPGTGAVYGNQPQHF TGTGCCACCAGTGATCCAGGGACAGGGGCCGTTTACGGCAATCAGCCCCAGCATTTT TRBJ1-5 many TRBV24-1 TRBD1
CASSQAPYNEQFF TGTGCCAGCTCACAGGCCCCCTACAATGAGCAGTTCTTC TRBJ2-1 few TRBV18 .
CASSLAWTGGNTEAFF TGTGCCAGCAGTTTAGCTTGGACAGGAGGGAACACTGAAGCTTTCTTT TRBJ1-1 . TRBV12-3/TRBV12-4 TRBD1
CASSPSGKVFYEQYF TGTGCCAGCAGCCCAAGCGGGAAGGTTTTCTACGAGCAGTACTTC TRBJ2-7 . TRBV7-6 TRBD2
CASSSRGSNGNTIYF TGTGCCAGCAGCTCCAGGGGATCTAATGGAAACACCATATATTTT TRBJ1-3 . TRBV7-2 .
CASIRSSLKGETQYF TGTGCCAGCATCAGGTCGTCCTTGAAGGGGGAGACCCAGTACTTC TRBJ2-5 . TRBV11-2 .
CASSSEKRYNEQFF TGTGCCAGCAGCTCCGAAAAACGCTACAATGAGCAGTTCTTC TRBJ2-1 . TRBV7-9 .
CASSSQRNQPQHF TGTGCCAGCAGTTCTCAACGCAATCAGCCCCAGCATTTT TRBJ1-5 few TRBV2 .
CSANQGLDSPLHF TGCAGTGCTAACCAGGGTCTGGATTCACCCCTCCACTTT TRBJ1-6 few TRBV20-1 .
CASLAEPTDTQYF TGTGCCAGCCTAGCGGAGCCCACAGATACGCAGTATTTT TRBJ2-3 . TRBV2 TRBD2
CASSSKDSQETQYF TGTGCCAGCAGCTCAAAGGACAGCCAAGAGACCCAGTACTTC TRBJ2-5 few TRBV7-8 .
CASSTGGSGANVLTF TGTGCCAGCAGTACGGGGGGGAGTGGGGCCAACGTCCTGACTTTC TRBJ2-6 few TRBV7-2 TRBD2
CASSQGGGLIPEAFF TGTGCCAGCAGCCAAGGGGGGGGGCTGATCCCTGAAGCTTTCTTT TRBJ1-1 . TRBV3-1 .
CASSFLLRGSTDTQYF TGTGCCAGCAGTTTTTTGTTGCGGGGGAGCACAGATACGCAGTATTTT TRBJ2-3 many TRBV12-3/TRBV12-4 TRBD2